The rows below give T cell receptor beta chains drawn from one sample of a study of blood T cell repertoires in COVID-19. The method was immunoSEQ multiplex PCR; TCRdb's version includes in-frame clones alone and lacks a portion of them. The sample includes 84,000 or so clones, about 81% of them seen just once. Sequenced material: peripheral blood. These receptors were collected from a human donor in a cohort sampled during active COVID-19. The CDR3 runs from the conserved cysteine through the conserved F or W. The D gene is left open where the match is weak. A clone size is listed for some rows: how often the clone was seen (once, few, many), or a class if it is expanded.

abundance: .
d_gene: .
v_gene: TRBV11-2
j_gene: TRBJ1-2
CDR3nt: TGTGCCAGCAGCCTAAGCGGGGTTCCGGATGGCTACACCTTC
CDR3aa: CASSLSGVPDGYTF

abundance: few
d_gene: TRBD2
v_gene: TRBV4-3
j_gene: TRBJ2-2
CDR3nt: TGCGCCAGCAGCCGAGGACTAGCGGGGGGAAACACCGGGGAGCTGTTTTTT
CDR3aa: CASSRGLAGGNTGELFF

abundance: .
d_gene: .
v_gene: TRBV4-3
j_gene: TRBJ1-5
CDR3nt: TGCGCCAGCAGCCTTGAACAGGGAACGGATCAGCCCCAGCATTTT
CDR3aa: CASSLEQGTDQPQHF

abundance: .
d_gene: .
v_gene: TRBV18
j_gene: TRBJ2-7
CDR3nt: TGTGCCAGCTCATCCCCCGGGGGCTCCTACGAGCAGTACTTC
CDR3aa: CASSSPGGSYEQYF

abundance: .
d_gene: TRBD1
v_gene: TRBV6-2/TRBV6-3
j_gene: TRBJ1-5
CDR3nt: TGTGCCAGCAGTTACTCAGGACAGGGCAGTCAGCCCCAGCATTTT
CDR3aa: CASSYSGQGSQPQHF

abundance: .
d_gene: TRBD1
v_gene: TRBV5-8
j_gene: TRBJ2-2
CDR3nt: TGTGCCAGCAGCCCCGGGACAGGGGTTGTCACCGGGGAGCTGTTTTTT
CDR3aa: CASSPGTGVVTGELFF

abundance: .
d_gene: .
v_gene: TRBV11-2
j_gene: TRBJ1-6
CDR3nt: TGTGCCAGCAGCTTTGGTCGCGGGGCTTCCTATAATTCACCCCTCCACTTT
CDR3aa: CASSFGRGASYNSPLHF

abundance: .
d_gene: TRBD1
v_gene: TRBV5-1
j_gene: TRBJ1-2
CDR3nt: TGCGCCAGCAGCTCCGGGACAGGCAGAAGGGGCTACACCTTC
CDR3aa: CASSSGTGRRGYTF

abundance: .
d_gene: .
v_gene: TRBV5-8
j_gene: TRBJ2-3
CDR3nt: TGTGCCAGCAGCTTGGCCCCTCTAGGGGCTAATACGCAGTATTTT
CDR3aa: CASSLAPLGANTQYF

abundance: .
d_gene: TRBD2
v_gene: TRBV2
j_gene: TRBJ2-7
CDR3nt: TGTGCCAGCAGTCCCCCGGGGGGAACCTACGAGCAGTACTTC
CDR3aa: CASSPPGGTYEQYF

abundance: .
d_gene: .
v_gene: TRBV18
j_gene: TRBJ2-2
CDR3nt: TGTGCCAGCTCACGGGCAAACAGGGCCGGCACCGGGGAGCTGTTTTTT
CDR3aa: CASSRANRAGTGELFF

abundance: .
d_gene: .
v_gene: TRBV20-1
j_gene: TRBJ2-7
CDR3nt: TGCAGTGCTAGTGAAATTAACTTCTACGAGCAGTACTTC
CDR3aa: CSASEINFYEQYF

abundance: once
d_gene: .
v_gene: TRBV3-1/TRBV3-2
j_gene: TRBJ1-5
CDR3nt: TGTGCCAGCAGCCAAGTAGGGGGAACTCAGCCCCAGCATTTT
CDR3aa: CASSQVGGTQPQHF

abundance: .
d_gene: .
v_gene: TRBV5-1
j_gene: TRBJ2-2
CDR3nt: TGCGCCAGCAGCTTGGCACAACAATCCCTGACCGGGGAGCTGTTTTTT
CDR3aa: CASSLAQQSLTGELFF

abundance: .
d_gene: TRBD2
v_gene: TRBV27
j_gene: TRBJ2-4
CDR3nt: TGTGCCAGCAGTGCCCGGGGGGACTCAAACATTCAGTACTTC
CDR3aa: CASSARGDSNIQYF

abundance: .
d_gene: TRBD1
v_gene: TRBV7-3
j_gene: TRBJ1-2
CDR3nt: TGTGCCAGCAGCAGTTCCGGGACAGGAGGCTATGGCTACACCTTC
CDR3aa: CASSSSGTGGYGYTF